What follows describes a single TCR beta chain. The data derive from a study of technical replicates of blood from four donors. Assay used: immunoSEQ multiplex PCR; TCRdb lists only in-frame clones, some missing. Counted here are tens of thousands of clones, around 94% occurring once; the ten biggest clones make up 0.35% to 0.45%. The material sequenced was T cells isolated from PBMCs. The receptor was isolated from a human donor in good health.

The CDR3 loop reads CASDSVLYEQYF. The CDR3, as DNA: TGTGCCAGCGATAGCGTTCTCTACGAGCAGTACTTC. V usage is TRBV2 and J usage is TRBJ2-7; weak D call: TRBD2 (5 bases). Between the trimmed V and J ends, which lost 8 bases and 3 bases, there was a span of 11 bases. Germline V gene sequence: CDR1 SNHLY, CDR2 FYNNEI. CDR3 length: 12 amino acids.